The sequence of this TCR beta chain was determined in a study of cytomegalovirus exposure and HLA in healthy donors. Whole-study findings and limits: According to reports, the classifier identified cytomegalovirus status with high specificity and sensitivity. A few chains linked to CMV were shown in vitro to be specific for CMV antigens.

PCR primers comprised 60 Vbeta and 13 Jbeta primers. TCRdb's copy holds only in-frame clones and misses some; the assay was immunoSEQ multiplex PCR. The sample contains more than 80,000 clones, roughly 80% of which appear only once. In the case of this clone: Its antigen remains unidentified.

The ends lost 0 bases at V and 7 bases at J; junction bases unmatched: 12. The CDR3 totals 15 residues. CDR1 SQVTM and CDR2 ANQGSEA come from the germline V gene. The chain combines TRBV29-1 with TRBJ2-7, with 7 nucleotides matching TRBD2. The sequencing sample was made of PBMCs. This TCR was sampled from a man between 60 and 70 years old in good health and CMV-seronegative. The CDR3 DNA follows: TGCAGCGTTGAAGATCCGGGGGGACCTTTGAGGGAGCAGTACTTC. This codes for CSVEDPGGPLREQYF.